Shown below are 25 T cell receptor beta chains from a single sample sequenced in a study of cytomegalovirus exposure and HLA in healthy donors. This PCR relied on a set of 60 Vbeta primers and 13 Jbeta primers. Sequencing used immunoSEQ multiplex PCR; TCRdb keeps in-frame clones, though not all of them. Of approximately 180,000 clones detected, around four fifths appear once; the ten largest clones hold 3.7%. The sequenced sample was PBMCs. The receptors come from a woman aged 55 to 70 in good health and CMV-seropositive.

The chain has TRBV5-1 and TRBJ2-5; TRBD2 matches at 11 bases. This CDR3 has 15 residues. Trimming at V came to 4 bases and at J to 3 bases, leaving 5 bases not matched to a gene. Germline CDR1 SGHRS, CDR2 YFSETQ. CDR3 region: CASSPLLAGEETQYF. As DNA, the CDR3 is TGCGCCAGCAGCCCACTACTAGCGGGAGAAGAGACCCAGTACTTC.

This chain uses TRBV5-1 with TRBJ2-5; 15 bases are a match to TRBD2. CDR3 length: 15 residues. Trimming at V came to 4 bases and at J to 5 bases, leaving 3 bases not matched to a gene. The germline V gene has CDR1 SGHRS and CDR2 YFSETQ. This chain's CDR3 is CASSPGTSGRETQYF. Written as DNA, the CDR3 is TGCGCCAGCAGCCCAGGGACTAGCGGGAGGGAGACCCAGTACTTC.

This clone was observed a handful of times. CDR3 protein: CASSPPTGGGVYEQYF. DNA for the CDR3: TGTGCCAGCTCACCACCAACAGGAGGGGGGGTATACGAGCAGTACTTC. The V and J genes are TRBV18 and TRBJ2-7; possibly TRBD2 for D (7 bases). The CDR3 has 16 amino acids. V shed 0 bases and J shed 4 bases, with 16 bases lying between them. Germline V CDR1 and CDR2: KGHSH, LQKENI. Together with reference TRBV18 and TRBJ2-7, the CDR3 gives the full variable domain: NAGVMQNPRHLVRRRGQEARLRCSPMKGHSHVYWYRQLPEEGLKFMVYLQKENIIDESGMPKERFSAEFPKEGPSILRIQQVVRGDSAAYFCASSPPTGGGVYEQYFGPGTRLTVT.

The genes are TRBV14 and TRBJ1-1; D not resolved. The CDR3 covers 14 residues. The germline V gene has CDR1 SGHDN and CDR2 FVKESK. Trimming took off 1 base at V and 7 bases at J, with 13 bases between the two ends. The CDR3 DNA reads as TGTGCCAGCAGCCAAGGGGTGCGGGGAGGTGAAGCTTTCTTT. This gives the protein CASSQGVRGGEAFF.

V usage is TRBV4-3 and J usage is TRBJ2-3; no clear D gene. V was cut by 1 base and J by 1 base, with 6 bases left in between. Per the germline V gene, CDR1 is LGHNA and CDR2 is YSLEER. The length of the CDR3 is 14 residues. Here the CDR3 DNA reads TGCGCCAGCAGCCAAGTCCGGGGCACAGATACGCAGTATTTT. Protein product: CASSQVRGTDTQYF.

The chain uses TRBV5-6 and TRBJ2-5; 13 bases match TRBD2. The V gene end was trimmed by 1 base and the J gene end by 4 bases; junction bases not matched to a gene: 4. CDR1 is SGHDT and CDR2 is YYEEEE in the germline V gene. The CDR3 is made up of 16 amino acids. In DNA form, the CDR3 reads TGTGCCAGCAGCTTGTTACTAGCGGGAGGGCGAGAGACCCAGTACTTC. Its translation: CASSLLLAGGRETQYF.

This clone was found a few times. The chain employs TRBV28 and TRBJ2-4, with 7 bases lining up with TRBD2. In germline, CDR1 is MDHEN, CDR2 SYDVKM. The V and J ends lost 6 bases and 0 bases, in that order; junction bases with no gene match: 8. The CDR3 loop spans 16 amino acids. The CDR3: CASSRLAAVAKNIQYF. The CDR3 DNA sequence: TGTGCCAGCAGCCGACTAGCAGCTGTAGCCAAAAACATTCAGTACTTC.

Of note for this clone: Other DNA sequences in the sample encode the same CDR3. The V gene is TRBV30, the J gene TRBJ1-3; D may be TRBD1 (5 bases). With 5 bases removed from V and 5 bases from J, the gap between germline ends came to 16 bases. The CDR3 loop spans 14 amino acids. Per the germline V gene, CDR1 is GTSNPN and CDR2 is SVGIG (reference sequence). The CDR3 DNA is TGTGCCTGGGATCGTGGGCAGGGTCGAAACACCATATATTTT. As protein: CAWDRGQGRNTIYF. The variable domain in full, completed from reference TRBV30 and TRBJ1-3, reads SQTIHQWPATLVQPVGSPLSLECTVEGTSNPNLYWYRQAAGRGLQLLFYSVGIGQISSEVPQNLSASRPQDRQFILSSKKLLLSDSGFYLCAWDRGQGRNTIYFGEGSWLTVV.

This chain links TRBV30 with TRBJ2-7; tentatively, D is TRBD1 (5 bases). CDR3 length: 14 residues. Trimming took 3 bases from V and 3 from J, leaving 15 bases between them. From germline, CDR1 is GTSNPN and CDR2 SVGIG (reference sequence). CDR3 DNA sequence: TGTGCCTGGAGAAGCACGACAGTACACTACGAGCAGTACTTC. Its translation is CAWRSTTVHYEQYF.

The rearrangement joins TRBV7-9 to TRBJ2-1; the D gene is possibly TRBD2 (6 bases). The CDR3 has 16 amino acids. V was pared by 5 bases and J by 5 bases, with 19 bases between. Looked up from germline, CDR1 is SEHNR and CDR2 is FQNEAQ (reference sequence). The CDR3 protein is CASSPQGVGGHNEQFF. The DNA of the CDR3 is TGTGCCAGCAGCCCCCAAGGAGTGGGGGGACACAATGAGCAGTTCTTC. Filled out from reference TRBV7-9 and TRBJ2-1, the complete variable domain reads DTGVSQNPRHKITKRGQNVTFRCDPISEHNRLYWYRQTLGQGPEFLTYFQNEAQLEKSRLLSDRFSAERPKGSFSTLEIQRTEQGDSAMYLCASSPQGVGGHNEQFFGPGTRLTVL.

J is TRBJ2-3 and V is TRBV11-2; 9 bases are a match to TRBD2. Germline V CDR1 and CDR2: SGHAT, FQNNGV. The CDR3 is made up of 14 amino acids. Trimming at V came to 1 base and at J to 9 bases, leaving 5 bases not matched to a gene. The DNA for the CDR3 is TGTGCCAGCAGCTTAGGGACTAGCGTACAGACGCAGTATTTT. As protein: CASSLGTSVQTQYF.

This clone was seen only a few times. Other DNA sequences of this sample code for an identical CDR3. The rearrangement joins TRBV7-9 to TRBJ1-6; possibly TRBD1 for D (6 bases). V lost 0 bases and J lost 7, with 10 bases in between. CDR1 and CDR2 from the germline V gene are SEHNR and FQNEAQ (reference sequence). The length of the CDR3 is 15 residues. In nucleotides, the CDR3 is TGTGCCAGCAGCTTAGCGTCAGGGGTGAATTCACCCCTCCACTTT. It translates to CASSLASGVNSPLHF.

The chain combines TRBV5-6 with TRBJ1-3; 8 bases fit TRBD1. The CDR3 runs 14 residues. J was trimmed by 2 bases and V by 3 bases; bases with no gene match: 1. The germline V gene has CDR1 SGHDT and CDR2 YYEEEE. This CDR3 reads CASSSRGPGNTIYF. As DNA, the CDR3 is TGTGCCAGCAGCTCCAGGGGGCCTGGAAACACCATATATTTT.

The chain employs TRBV5-4 and TRBJ2-7; D gene uncertain. Germline V gene sequence: CDR1 SGHNT, CDR2 YYREEE (reference sequence). Between the trimmed V and J ends, which lost 1 base and 0 bases, there was a span of 5 bases. The CDR3 is 13 residues long. Here the CDR3 reads CASSLLSSYEQYF. DNA for the CDR3: TGTGCCAGCAGCTTGCTGAGCTCCTACGAGCAGTACTTC.

The chain carries TRBV7-2 and TRBJ2-1; 9 bases fit TRBD2. Germline-derived CDR1 and CDR2 are SGHTA and FQGNSA. Trimming took 1 base from V and 3 from J; bases not matched to a gene: 1. The CDR3 contains 15 residues. CDR3 amino acids: CASSLGTSVYNEQFF. The DNA of the CDR3 is TGTGCCAGCAGCTTAGGGACTAGCGTCTACAATGAGCAGTTCTTC.

This chain joins TRBV7-9 and TRBJ1-1, with D possibly being TRBD1 (5 bases). This CDR3 has 16 residues. Trimming shortened V by 4 bases and J by 3 bases, and 18 bases separated the two germline ends. Germline CDR1 and CDR2: SEHNR and FQNEAQ (reference sequence). The CDR3 DNA follows: TGTGCCAGCAGCTCACGCCGGCAGGGAGGGGACACTGAAGCTTTCTTT. It specifies CASSSRRQGGDTEAFF. Full variable domain (missing parts from reference TRBV7-9 and TRBJ1-1): DTGVSQNPRHKITKRGQNVTFRCDPISEHNRLYWYRQTLGQGPEFLTYFQNEAQLEKSRLLSDRFSAERPKGSFSTLEIQRTEQGDSAMYLCASSSRRQGGDTEAFFGQGTRLTVV.

This chain joins TRBV29-1 and TRBJ2-2, with TRBD2 matching 10 bases. CDR1 and CDR2 (germline): SQVTM, ANQGSEA. The CDR3 has 15 residues. The V and J ends lost 2 bases and 6 bases, in that order; junction bases with no gene match: 6. DNA of the CDR3: TGCAGCGTTGAACTAAGCGGGAGGGTCTCCGGGGAGCTGTTTTTT. Amino acid sequence: CSVELSGRVSGELFF.

This chain connects TRBV18 to TRBJ1-2, with D possibly matching TRBD1 (6 bases). CDR1 and CDR2 (germline): KGHSH, LQKENI. The V end was cut by 2 bases, the J end by 1 base, with 8 bases between. This CDR3 spans 14 amino acids. This CDR3 reads CASSPGGFNYGYTF. The CDR3 DNA follows: TGTGCCAGCTCACCAGGGGGCTTTAACTATGGCTACACCTTC.

Concerning this clone: This CDR3 is also generated by other DNA sequences in the sample. This chain connects TRBV19 to TRBJ2-2; tentatively, D is TRBD2 (5 bases). Germline-derived CDR1 and CDR2 are LNHDA and SQIVND (reference sequence). V shed 2 bases and J shed 5 bases, with 6 bases lying between them. The CDR3 runs 13 residues. Here the CDR3 DNA reads TGTGCCAGTAGTATACGGGGTACCGGGGAGCTGTTTTTT. Translating it yields CASSIRGTGELFF.

The V call is TRBV5-4, the J call TRBJ2-7; 7 nucleotides line up with TRBD2. Losses at the gene ends were 5 bases for V and 1 base for J; bases not matched to a gene: 9. CDR1 SGHNT and CDR2 YYREEE come from the germline V gene (reference sequence). This CDR3 has 15 residues. The CDR3 reads CASSHGTTSSYEQYF. The CDR3 region has the DNA TGTGCCAGCAGTCACGGGACTACCTCATCCTACGAGCAGTACTTC. Together with reference TRBV5-4 and TRBJ2-7, the CDR3 gives the full variable domain: ETGVTQSPTHLIKTRGQQVTLRCSSQSGHNTVSWYQQALGQGPQFIFQYYREEENGRGNFPPRFSGLQFPNYSSELNVNALELDDSALYLCASSHGTTSSYEQYFGPGTRLTVT.

The rearrangement joins TRBV9 to TRBJ1-1; 9 bases line up with TRBD1. Trimming removed 3 bases from V and 5 bases from J; junction bases left unmatched: 8. The CDR3 contains 15 residues. Germline CDR1 SGDLS, CDR2 YYNGEE. The chain's CDR3 is CASSDGDREGTEAFF. CDR3 nucleotide sequence: TGTGCCAGCAGCGATGGGGACAGGGAGGGGACTGAAGCTTTCTTT.

The chain has TRBV27 and TRBJ1-5; D gene ambiguous. The V end was cut by 8 bases, the J end by 0 bases, with 20 bases between. From germline, CDR1 is MNHEY and CDR2 SMNVEV (reference sequence). The CDR3 contains 17 residues. CDR3 protein: CASRRNLDGSSNQPQHF. The CDR3 DNA is TGTGCCAGCCGACGTAATCTAGACGGGTCTAGCAATCAGCCCCAGCATTTT.

V usage is TRBV2 and J usage is TRBJ2-4; weak D call: TRBD1 (6 bases). Germline loops: CDR1 SNHLY, CDR2 FYNNEI. This CDR3 contains 13 residues. The ends were cut back, 4 bases at V and 12 bases at J, with 16 bases in the middle. The CDR3 coding sequence is TGTGCCAGCAGTGTTGGACAGTCGGGCAGTCAGTACTTC. Residues: CASSVGQSGSQYF.

This rearrangement joins TRBV4-1 to TRBJ2-3, with a weak D call TRBD2 (6 bases). Germline CDR1 is MGHRA and CDR2 is YSYEKL. Trimming took 0 bases from V and 4 from J, leaving 11 bases between them. The CDR3 totals 15 residues. The CDR3 loop is CASSQELARADTQYF. For the CDR3, the DNA is TGCGCCAGCAGCCAAGAGCTAGCGCGCGCAGATACGCAGTATTTT.

This chain links TRBV9 with TRBJ1-6, with TRBD1 matching over 7 bases. The CDR3 runs 16 residues. Germline V lookup: CDR1 SGDLS, CDR2 YYNGEE. With 4 bases clipped from V and 4 bases from J, the junction kept 8 bases outside the gene matches. CDR3 in DNA: TGTGCCAGCAGCCCAGGGGGGTCTCCTTATAATTCACCCCTCCACTTT. The encoded protein is CASSPGGSPYNSPLHF.